This T cell receptor beta chain was observed in a study of lung T cells in sarcoidosis with Löfgren's syndrome. Overall study: Bronchoalveolar lavage fluid in sarcoidosis accumulates CD4+ T cells.

CDR1 and CDR2 (germline): DFQATT, SNEGSKA (reference sequence). V lost 0 bases and J lost 6, with 11 bases in between. The CDR3 covers 14 residues. TCRdb ran MiXCR on the reads and lists one entry per CDR3 protein. The repertoire holds 2,500 to 3,500 distinct CDR3 sequences, with 25% to 30% as singletons. This clonotype qualifies as medium-sized. The antigen remains unidentified. Study results and limitations: Shared TRAV12-1 and TRBV2 CDR3 motifs were reported across several patients. Versus controls, Löfgren's syndrome patients reportedly showed TRAV12-1 and TRBV2 as most expanded.

The receptor was isolated from a human donor with sarcoidosis (Löfgren's syndrome or another form), or a control subject (not recorded which). The V gene is TRBV20-1, the J gene TRBJ1-4; D is undetermined. The sequencing input was CD4+ T cells from bronchoalveolar lavage. CDR3 DNA: TGCAGTGCTAGAGAGGGGATAAAATATGAAAAACTGTTTTTT. Translating it yields CSAREGIKYEKLFF.